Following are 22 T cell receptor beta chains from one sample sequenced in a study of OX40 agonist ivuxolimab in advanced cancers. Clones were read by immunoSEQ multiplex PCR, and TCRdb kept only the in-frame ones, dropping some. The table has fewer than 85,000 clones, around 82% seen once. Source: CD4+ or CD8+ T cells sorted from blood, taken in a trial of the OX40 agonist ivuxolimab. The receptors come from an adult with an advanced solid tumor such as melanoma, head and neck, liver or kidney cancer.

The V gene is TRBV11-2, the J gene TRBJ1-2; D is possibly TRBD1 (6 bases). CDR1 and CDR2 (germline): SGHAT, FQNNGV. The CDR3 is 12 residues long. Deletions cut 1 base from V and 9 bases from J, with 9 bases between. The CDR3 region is CASSLGRGSYTF. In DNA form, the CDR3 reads TGTGCCAGCAGCTTAGGGAGGGGGAGCTACACCTTC.

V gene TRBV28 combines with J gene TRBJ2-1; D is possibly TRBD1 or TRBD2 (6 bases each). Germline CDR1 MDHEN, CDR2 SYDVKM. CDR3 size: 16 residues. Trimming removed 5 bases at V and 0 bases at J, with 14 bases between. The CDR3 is CASSDSGGRSYNEQFF. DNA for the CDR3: TGTGCCAGCAGTGATTCCGGGGGCCGCTCCTACAATGAGCAGTTCTTC.

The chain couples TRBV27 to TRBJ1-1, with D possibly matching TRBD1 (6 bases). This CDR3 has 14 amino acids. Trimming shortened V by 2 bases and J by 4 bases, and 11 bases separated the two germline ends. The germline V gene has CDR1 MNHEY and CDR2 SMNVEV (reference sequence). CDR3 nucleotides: TGTGCCAGCAGTTTAAATGAAGGGGGCACTGAAGCTTTCTTT. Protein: CASSLNEGGTEAFF.

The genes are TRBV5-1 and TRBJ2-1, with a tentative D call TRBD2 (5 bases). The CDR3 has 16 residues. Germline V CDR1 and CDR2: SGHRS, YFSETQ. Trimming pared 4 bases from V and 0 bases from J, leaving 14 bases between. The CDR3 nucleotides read TGCGCCAGCAGCCCTGGACTTTCAAGCTCCTACAATGAGCAGTTCTTC. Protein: CASSPGLSSSYNEQFF.

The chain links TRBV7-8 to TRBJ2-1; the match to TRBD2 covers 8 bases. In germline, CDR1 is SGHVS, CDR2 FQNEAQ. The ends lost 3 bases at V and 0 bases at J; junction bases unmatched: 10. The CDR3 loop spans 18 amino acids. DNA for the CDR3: TGTGCCAGCAGCTTTGGGGCGGGGGGCCTAAGCTCCTACAATGAGCAGTTCTTC. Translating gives CASSFGAGGLSSYNEQFF.

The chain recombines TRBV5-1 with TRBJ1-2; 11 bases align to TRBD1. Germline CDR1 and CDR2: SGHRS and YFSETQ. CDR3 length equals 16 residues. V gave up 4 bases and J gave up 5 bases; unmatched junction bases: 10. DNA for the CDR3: TGCGCCAGCAGCACTAGCCCGGGACAGGGGGTTTATGGCTACACCTTC. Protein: CASSTSPGQGVYGYTF.

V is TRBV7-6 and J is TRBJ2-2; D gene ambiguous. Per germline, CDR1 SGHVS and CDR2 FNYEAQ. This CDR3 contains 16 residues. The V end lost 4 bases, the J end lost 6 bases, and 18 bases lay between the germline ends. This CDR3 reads CASSSFGPAQPGELFF. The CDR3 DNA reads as TGTGCCAGCAGCTCCTTTGGACCGGCCCAGCCCGGGGAGCTGTTTTTT.

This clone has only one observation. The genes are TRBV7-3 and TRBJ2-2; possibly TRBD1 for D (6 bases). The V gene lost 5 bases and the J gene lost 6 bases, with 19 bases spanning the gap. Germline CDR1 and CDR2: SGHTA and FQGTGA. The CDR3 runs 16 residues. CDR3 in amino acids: CASSRYKGVVAGELFF. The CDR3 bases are TGTGCCAGCAGCCGATATAAGGGGGTAGTCGCCGGGGAGCTGTTTTTT.

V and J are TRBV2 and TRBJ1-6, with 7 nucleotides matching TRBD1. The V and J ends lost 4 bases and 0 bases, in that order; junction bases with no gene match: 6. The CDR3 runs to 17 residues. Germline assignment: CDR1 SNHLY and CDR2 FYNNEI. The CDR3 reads CASSVGGQSSYNSPLHF. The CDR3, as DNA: TGTGCCAGCAGTGTAGGGGGACAGAGCTCCTATAATTCACCCCTCCACTTT.

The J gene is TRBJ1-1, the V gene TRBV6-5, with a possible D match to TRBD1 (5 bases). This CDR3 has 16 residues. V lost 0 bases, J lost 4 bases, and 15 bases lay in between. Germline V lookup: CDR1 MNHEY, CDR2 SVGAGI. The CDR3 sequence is CASSYSHLVGGTEAFF. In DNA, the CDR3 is TGTGCCAGCAGTTACTCCCACCTTGTGGGGGGCACTGAAGCTTTCTTT.

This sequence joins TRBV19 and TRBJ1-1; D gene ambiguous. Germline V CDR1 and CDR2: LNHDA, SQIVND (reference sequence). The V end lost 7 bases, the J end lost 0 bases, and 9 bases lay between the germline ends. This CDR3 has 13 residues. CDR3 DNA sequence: TGTGCCAGTACCTACAAGATGAACACTGAAGCTTTCTTT. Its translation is CASTYKMNTEAFF.

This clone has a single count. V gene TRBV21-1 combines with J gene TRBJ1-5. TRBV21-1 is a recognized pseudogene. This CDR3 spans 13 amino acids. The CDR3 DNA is TGTGCCAGCAGAAAGGGTCAGGTCCAGCCCCAGCATTTT. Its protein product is CASRKGQVQPQHF.

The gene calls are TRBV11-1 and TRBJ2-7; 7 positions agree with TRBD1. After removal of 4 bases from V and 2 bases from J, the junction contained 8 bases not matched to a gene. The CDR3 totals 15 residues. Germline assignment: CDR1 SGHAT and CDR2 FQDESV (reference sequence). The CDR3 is CASSSLRDRAYEQYF. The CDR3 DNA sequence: TGTGCCAGCAGCTCTCTACGGGACAGAGCCTACGAGCAGTACTTC.

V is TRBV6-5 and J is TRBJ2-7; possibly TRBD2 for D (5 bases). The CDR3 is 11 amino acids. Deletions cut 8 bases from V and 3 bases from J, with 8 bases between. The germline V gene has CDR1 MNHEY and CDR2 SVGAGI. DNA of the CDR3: TGTGCCAGCGGGAGTGTCTACGAGCAGTACTTC. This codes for CASGSVYEQYF.

The CDR3 spells CASSEFWSSGERDTQYF. DNA for the CDR3: TGTGCCAGCAGTGAATTTTGGTCTAGCGGGGAAAGGGATACGCAGTATTTT. This chain connects TRBV2 to TRBJ2-3; TRBD2 matches 9 bases. J gave up 6 bases and V 2 bases, and 12 bases lay outside the gene matches. Germline values: CDR1 SNHLY, CDR2 FYNNEI. The CDR3 consists of 17 residues.

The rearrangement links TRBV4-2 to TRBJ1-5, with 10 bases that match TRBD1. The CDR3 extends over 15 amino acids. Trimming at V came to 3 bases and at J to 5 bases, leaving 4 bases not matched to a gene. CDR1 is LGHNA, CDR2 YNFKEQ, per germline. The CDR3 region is CASSQGQGPDQPQHF. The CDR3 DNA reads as TGTGCCAGCAGCCAGGGACAGGGGCCGGATCAGCCCCAGCATTTT.

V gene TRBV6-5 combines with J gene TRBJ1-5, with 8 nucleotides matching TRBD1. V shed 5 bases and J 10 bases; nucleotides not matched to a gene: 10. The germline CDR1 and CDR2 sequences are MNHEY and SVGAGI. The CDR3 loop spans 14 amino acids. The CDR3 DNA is TGTGCCAGCAGTATTGGACAGGGTATCGCACCCCAGCATTTT. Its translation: CASSIGQGIAPQHF.

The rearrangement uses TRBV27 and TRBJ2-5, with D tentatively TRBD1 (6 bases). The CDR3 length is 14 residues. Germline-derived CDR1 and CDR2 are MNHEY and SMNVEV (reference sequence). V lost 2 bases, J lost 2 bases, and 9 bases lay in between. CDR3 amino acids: CASSLNGQQETQYF. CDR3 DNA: TGTGCCAGCAGTTTAAACGGACAGCAAGAGACCCAGTACTTC.

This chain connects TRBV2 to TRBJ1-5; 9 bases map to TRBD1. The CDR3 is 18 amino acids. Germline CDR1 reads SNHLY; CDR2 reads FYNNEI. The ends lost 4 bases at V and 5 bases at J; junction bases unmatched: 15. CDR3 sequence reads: CASSGGQGRRIQDQPQHF. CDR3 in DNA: TGTGCCAGCAGTGGGGGACAGGGAAGGCGGATTCAAGATCAGCCCCAGCATTTT.

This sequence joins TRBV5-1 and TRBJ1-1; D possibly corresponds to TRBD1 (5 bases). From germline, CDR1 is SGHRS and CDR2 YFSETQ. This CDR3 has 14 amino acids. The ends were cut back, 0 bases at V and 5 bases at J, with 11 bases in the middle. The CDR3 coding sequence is TGCGCCAGCAGCTTGGCGCTTTCAGGGACTGAAGCTTTCTTT. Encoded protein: CASSLALSGTEAFF. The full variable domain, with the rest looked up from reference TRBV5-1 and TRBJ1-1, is KAGVTQTPRYLIKTRGQQVTLSCSPISGHRSVSWYQQTPGQGLQFLFEYFSETQRNKGNFPGRFSGRQFSNSRSEMNVSTLELGDSALYLCASSLALSGTEAFFGQGTRLTVV.

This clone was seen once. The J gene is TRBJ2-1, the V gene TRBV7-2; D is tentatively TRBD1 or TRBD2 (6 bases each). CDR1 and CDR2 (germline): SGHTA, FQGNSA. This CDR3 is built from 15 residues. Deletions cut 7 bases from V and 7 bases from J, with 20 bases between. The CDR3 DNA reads TGTGCCAGCAAGTTAAGTGGGGGGCAGGGTAATGAGCAGTTCTTC. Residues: CASKLSGGQGNEQFF.

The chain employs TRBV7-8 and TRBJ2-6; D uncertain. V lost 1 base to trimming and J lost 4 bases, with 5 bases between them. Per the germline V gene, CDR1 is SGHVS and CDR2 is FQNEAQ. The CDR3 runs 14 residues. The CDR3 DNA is TGTGCCAGCAGCTTAGTCGTCGGGGCCAACGTCCTGACTTTC. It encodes CASSLVVGANVLTF.